This T cell receptor (beta chain) was captured in a study of OX40 agonist ivuxolimab in advanced cancers. Study background: A diagnosis of hepatocellular carcinoma, melanoma, renal cell or head and neck cancer was present in dose-escalation patients. Past anti-PD-1, anti-PD-L1 or anti-CTLA-4 therapy was accepted, and 40% had received some. Study-wide results and caveats: It was not determined which antigens were specifically recognized by the peripheral T cells that had undergone clonal expansion.

About this clone: As yet, its antigen is unknown.

CDR1 and CDR2 from the germline V gene are SGDLS and YYNGEE. This CDR3 comprises 15 residues. V was clipped by 4 bases and J by 6 bases; unmatched bases: 8. Only in-frame clones appear in the TCRdb table, and some are missing; sequencing was by immunoSEQ multiplex PCR. Among 85,000 to 130,000 clones listed, less than 95% were seen once. V usage is TRBV9 and J usage is TRBJ1-5; 9 bases match TRBD1. The material sequenced was CD4+ or CD8+ T cells sorted from blood, taken in a trial of the OX40 agonist ivuxolimab. This receptor was obtained from an adult with an advanced solid tumor such as melanoma, head and neck, liver or kidney cancer. CDR3 residues: CASSPGQGFGQPQHF. CDR3 in DNA: TGTGCCAGCAGCCCCGGACAGGGGTTTGGTCAGCCCCAGCATTTT.